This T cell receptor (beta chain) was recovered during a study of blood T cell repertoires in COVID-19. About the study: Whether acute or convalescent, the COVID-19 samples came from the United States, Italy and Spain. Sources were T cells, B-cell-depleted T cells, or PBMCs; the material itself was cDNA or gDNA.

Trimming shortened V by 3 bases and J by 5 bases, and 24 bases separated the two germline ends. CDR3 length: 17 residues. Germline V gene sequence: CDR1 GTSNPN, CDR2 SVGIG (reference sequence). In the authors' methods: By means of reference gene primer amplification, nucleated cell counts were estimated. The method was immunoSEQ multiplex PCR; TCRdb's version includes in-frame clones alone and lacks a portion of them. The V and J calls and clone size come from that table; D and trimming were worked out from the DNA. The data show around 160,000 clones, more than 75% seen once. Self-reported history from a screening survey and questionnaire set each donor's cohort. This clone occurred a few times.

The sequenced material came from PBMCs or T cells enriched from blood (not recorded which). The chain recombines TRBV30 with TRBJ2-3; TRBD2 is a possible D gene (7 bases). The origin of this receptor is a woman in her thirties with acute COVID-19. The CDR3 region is CAWSGAVGGGRRDTQYF. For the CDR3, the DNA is TGTGCCTGGAGCGGCGCAGTCGGCGGGGGCAGGAGAGATACGCAGTATTTT.